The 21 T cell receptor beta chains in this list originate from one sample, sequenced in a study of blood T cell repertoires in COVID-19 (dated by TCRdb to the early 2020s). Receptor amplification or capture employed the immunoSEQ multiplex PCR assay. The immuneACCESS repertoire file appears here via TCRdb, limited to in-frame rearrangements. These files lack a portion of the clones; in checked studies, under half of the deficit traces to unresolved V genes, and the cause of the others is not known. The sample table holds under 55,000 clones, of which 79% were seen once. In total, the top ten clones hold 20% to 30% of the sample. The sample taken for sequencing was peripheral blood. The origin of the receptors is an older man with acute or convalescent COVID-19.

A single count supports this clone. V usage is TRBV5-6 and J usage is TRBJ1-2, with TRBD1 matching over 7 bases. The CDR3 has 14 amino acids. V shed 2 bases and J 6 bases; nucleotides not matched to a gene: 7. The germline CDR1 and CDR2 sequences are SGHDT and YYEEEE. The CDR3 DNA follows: TGTGCCAGCAGCTTACCTGACAGGGATCATGGCTACACCTTC. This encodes CASSLPDRDHGYTF.

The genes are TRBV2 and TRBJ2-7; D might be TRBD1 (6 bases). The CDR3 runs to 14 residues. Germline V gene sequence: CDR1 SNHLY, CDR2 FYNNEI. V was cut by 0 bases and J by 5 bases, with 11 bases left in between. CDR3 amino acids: CASSEAGAGDEQYF. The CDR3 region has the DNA TGTGCCAGCAGTGAAGCGGGGGCAGGGGACGAGCAGTACTTC.

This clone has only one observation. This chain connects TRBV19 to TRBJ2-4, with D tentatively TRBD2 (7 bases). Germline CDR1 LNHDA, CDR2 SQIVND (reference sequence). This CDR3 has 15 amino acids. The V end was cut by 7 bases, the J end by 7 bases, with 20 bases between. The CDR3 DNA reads TGTGCCAGTACCCCGACGGGGGGCCTTCCTAACATTCAGTACTTC. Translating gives CASTPTGGLPNIQYF.

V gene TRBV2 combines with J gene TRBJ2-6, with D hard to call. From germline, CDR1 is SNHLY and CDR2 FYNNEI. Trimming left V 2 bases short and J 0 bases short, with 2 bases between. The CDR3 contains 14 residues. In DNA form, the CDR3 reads TGTGCCAGCAGTGAACGCTCTGGGGCCAACGTCCTGACTTTC. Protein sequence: CASSERSGANVLTF.

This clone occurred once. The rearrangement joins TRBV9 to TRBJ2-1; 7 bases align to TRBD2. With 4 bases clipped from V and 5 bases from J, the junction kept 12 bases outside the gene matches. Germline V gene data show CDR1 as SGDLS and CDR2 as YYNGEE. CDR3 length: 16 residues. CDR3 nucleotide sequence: TGTGCCAGCAGCCTCTCCCCTCAGCGGGGCAACAATGAGCAGTTCTTC. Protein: CASSLSPQRGNNEQFF.

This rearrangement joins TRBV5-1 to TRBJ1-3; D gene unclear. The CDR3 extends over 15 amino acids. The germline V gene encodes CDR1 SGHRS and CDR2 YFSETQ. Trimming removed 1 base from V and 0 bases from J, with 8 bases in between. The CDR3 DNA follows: TGCGCCAGCAGCTTGCAGTTCTCCTCTGGAAACACCATATATTTT. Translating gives CASSLQFSSGNTIYF.

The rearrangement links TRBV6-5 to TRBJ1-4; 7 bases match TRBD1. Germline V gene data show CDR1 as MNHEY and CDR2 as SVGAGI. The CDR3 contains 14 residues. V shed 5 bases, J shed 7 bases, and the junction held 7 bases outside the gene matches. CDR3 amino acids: CASSKNGQAEKLFF. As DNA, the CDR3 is TGTGCCAGCAGTAAGAATGGACAGGCTGAAAAACTGTTTTTT.

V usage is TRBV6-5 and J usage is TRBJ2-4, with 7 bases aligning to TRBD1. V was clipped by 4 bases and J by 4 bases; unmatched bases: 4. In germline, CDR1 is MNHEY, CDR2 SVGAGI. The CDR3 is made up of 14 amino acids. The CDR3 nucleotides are TGTGCCAGCAGTTCCCCGGACAGGAAAAACATTCAGTACTTC. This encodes CASSSPDRKNIQYF.

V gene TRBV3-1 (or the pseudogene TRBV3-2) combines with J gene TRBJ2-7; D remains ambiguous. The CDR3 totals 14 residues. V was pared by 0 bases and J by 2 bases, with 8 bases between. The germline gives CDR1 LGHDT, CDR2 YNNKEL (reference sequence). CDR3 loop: CASSQDLVAYEQYF. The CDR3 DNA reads TGTGCCAGCAGCCAAGACTTAGTCGCCTACGAGCAGTACTTC.

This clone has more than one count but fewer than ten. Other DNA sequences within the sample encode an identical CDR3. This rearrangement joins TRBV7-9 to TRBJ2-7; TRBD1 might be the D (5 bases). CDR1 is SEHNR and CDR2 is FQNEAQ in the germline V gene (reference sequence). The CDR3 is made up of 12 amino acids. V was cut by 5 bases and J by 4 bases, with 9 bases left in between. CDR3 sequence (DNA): TGTGCCAGCAGCCTCCAGGGTTACGAGCAGTACTTC. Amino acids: CASSLQGYEQYF.

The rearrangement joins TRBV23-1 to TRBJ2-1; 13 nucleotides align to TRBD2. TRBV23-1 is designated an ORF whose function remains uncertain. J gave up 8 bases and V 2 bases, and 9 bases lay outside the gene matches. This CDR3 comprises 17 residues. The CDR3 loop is CASSQRLAGGSSDEQFF. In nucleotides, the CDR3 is TGCGCCAGCAGTCAAAGACTAGCGGGAGGTAGTAGTGATGAGCAGTTCTTC.

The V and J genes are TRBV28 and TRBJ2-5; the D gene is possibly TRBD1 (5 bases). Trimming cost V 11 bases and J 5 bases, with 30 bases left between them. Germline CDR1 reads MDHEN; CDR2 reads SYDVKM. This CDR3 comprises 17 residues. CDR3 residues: CALGKQGRMARRETQYF. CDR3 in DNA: TGTGCCTTGGGGAAGCAGGGCCGGATGGCCCGACGGGAGACCCAGTACTTC.

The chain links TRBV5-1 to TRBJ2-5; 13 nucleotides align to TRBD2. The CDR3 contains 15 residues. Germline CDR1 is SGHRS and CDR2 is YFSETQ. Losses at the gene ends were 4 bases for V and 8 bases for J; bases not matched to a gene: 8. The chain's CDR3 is CASSPGTSGIETQYF. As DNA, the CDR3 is TGCGCCAGCAGCCCCGGGACTAGCGGGATTGAAACCCAGTACTTC.

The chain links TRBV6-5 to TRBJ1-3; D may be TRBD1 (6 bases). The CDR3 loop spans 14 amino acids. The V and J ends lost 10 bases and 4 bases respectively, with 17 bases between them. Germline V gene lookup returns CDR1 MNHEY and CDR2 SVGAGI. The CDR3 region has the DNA TGTGCCACGAGGGACACCCTGGGGGGAAACACCATATATTTT. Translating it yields CATRDTLGGNTIYF.

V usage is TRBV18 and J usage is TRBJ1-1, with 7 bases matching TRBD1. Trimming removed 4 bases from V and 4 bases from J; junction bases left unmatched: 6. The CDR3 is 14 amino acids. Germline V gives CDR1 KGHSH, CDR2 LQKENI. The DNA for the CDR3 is TGTGCCAGCTCACAGGTAGACAGGGCCACTGAAGCTTTCTTT. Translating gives CASSQVDRATEAFF.

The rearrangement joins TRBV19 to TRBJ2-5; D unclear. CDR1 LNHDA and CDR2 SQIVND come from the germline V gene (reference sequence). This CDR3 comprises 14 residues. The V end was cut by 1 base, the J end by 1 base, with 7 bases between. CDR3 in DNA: TGTGCCAGTAGTATAGGCCCACTCCAAGAGACCCAGTACTTC. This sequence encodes CASSIGPLQETQYF.

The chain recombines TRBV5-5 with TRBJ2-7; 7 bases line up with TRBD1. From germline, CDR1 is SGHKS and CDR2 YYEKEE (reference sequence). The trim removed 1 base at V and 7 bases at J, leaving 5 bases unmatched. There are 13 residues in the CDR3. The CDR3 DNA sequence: TGTGCCAGCAGCTTGAGGGGGCTAAAAGAGCAGTACTTC. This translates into CASSLRGLKEQYF.

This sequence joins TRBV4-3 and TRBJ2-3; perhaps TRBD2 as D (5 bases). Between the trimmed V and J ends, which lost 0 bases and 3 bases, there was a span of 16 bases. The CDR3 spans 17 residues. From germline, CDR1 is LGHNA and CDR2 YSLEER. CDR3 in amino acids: CASSQDLKRTITDTQYF. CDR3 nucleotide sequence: TGCGCCAGCAGCCAAGATTTGAAGCGGACCATTACAGATACGCAGTATTTT.

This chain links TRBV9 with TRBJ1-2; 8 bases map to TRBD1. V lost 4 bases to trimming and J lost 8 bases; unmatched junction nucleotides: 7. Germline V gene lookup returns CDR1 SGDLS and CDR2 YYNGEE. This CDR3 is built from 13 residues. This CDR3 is CASSLTGGQGYTF. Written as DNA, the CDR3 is TGTGCCAGCAGCCTAACAGGGGGTCAGGGCTACACCTTC.

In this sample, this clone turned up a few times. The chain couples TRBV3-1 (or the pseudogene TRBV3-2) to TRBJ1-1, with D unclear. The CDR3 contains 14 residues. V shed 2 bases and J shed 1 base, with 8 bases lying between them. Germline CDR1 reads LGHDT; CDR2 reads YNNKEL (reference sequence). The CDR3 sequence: CASSQKNGNTEAFF. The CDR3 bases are TGTGCCAGCAGCCAAAAGAACGGGAACACTGAAGCTTTCTTT.

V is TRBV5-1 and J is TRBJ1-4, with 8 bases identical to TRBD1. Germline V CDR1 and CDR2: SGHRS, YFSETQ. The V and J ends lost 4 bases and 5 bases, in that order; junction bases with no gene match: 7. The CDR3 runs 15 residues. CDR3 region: CASSGGQASNEKLFF. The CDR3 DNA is TGCGCCAGCAGCGGGGGACAGGCGTCGAATGAAAAACTGTTTTTT. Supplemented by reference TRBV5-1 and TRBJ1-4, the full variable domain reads KAGVTQTPRYLIKTRGQQVTLSCSPISGHRSVSWYQQTPGQGLQFLFEYFSETQRNKGNFPGRFSGRQFSNSRSEMNVSTLELGDSALYLCASSGGQASNEKLFFGSGTQLSVL.